Listed here are 23 T cell receptor beta chains from one sample, sequenced in a study of T cells after yellow fever vaccination. MiXCR, applied by TCRdb to the 5' RACE reads, yields one record per CDR3 protein. The data show approximately 510,000 distinct CDR3 sequences, 20% to 25% seen once. The material sequenced was PBMCs, taken less than 25 days after the first yellow fever vaccination. The receptors derive from a man aged 18 to 29 who received the YFV17D yellow fever vaccine.

This clonotype was observed a handful of times. V is TRBV3-1 and J is TRBJ2-5; D perhaps matches TRBD2 (5 bases). CDR1 and CDR2 from the germline V gene are LGHDT and YNNKEL (reference sequence). V dropped 9 bases and J dropped 0 bases, with 8 bases sitting between them. The CDR3 runs to 12 residues. The CDR3 nucleotides read TGTGCCAGAGAGGGAAACCAAGAGACCCAGTACTTC. As protein: CAREGNQETQYF.

This clonotype has a handful of counts. This chain uses TRBV7-9 with TRBJ2-3, with 8 bases fitting TRBD1. V gave up 5 bases and J gave up 4 bases; unmatched junction bases: 11. From germline, CDR1 is SEHNR and CDR2 FQNEAQ (reference sequence). The CDR3 consists of 16 residues. In nucleotides, the CDR3 is TGTGCCAGCAGCAATCCGCGGACAGGGATTTCAGATACGCAGTATTTT. Its translation is CASSNPRTGISDTQYF.

A remark on this clonotype: Mismatch with germline at one junction end may stem from a read error. V usage is TRBV20-1 and J usage is TRBJ2-2, with D perhaps matching TRBD1 (5 bases). The CDR3 has 18 amino acids. Germline CDR1 reads DFQATT; CDR2 reads SNEGSKA (reference sequence). The CDR3 DNA reads TGCTGTGCTAGAGCCCCCCAGGGCACCCGTTCGCGCACCGGGGAGCTGTTTTTT. Protein product: CCARAPQGTRSRTGELFF.

CDR3 loop: CSVVAGGRLDTQYF. The CDR3 DNA reads TGCAGCGTTGTAGCGGGGGGGCGTCTAGATACGCAGTATTTT. The rearrangement links TRBV29-1 to TRBJ2-3, with 11 bases matching TRBD2. The CDR3 covers 14 residues. Germline lookup yields CDR1 SQVTM and CDR2 ANQGSEA. The V segment lost 4 bases and the J segment 5 bases; nucleotides outside the gene matches: 5.

V usage is TRBV6-5 and J usage is TRBJ1-2, with a weak D call TRBD1 (6 bases). Germline CDR1 is MNHEY and CDR2 is SVGAGI. The CDR3 totals 14 residues. Trimming cost V 0 bases and J 3 bases, with 8 bases left between them. As DNA, the CDR3 is TGTGCCAGCAGTTACTCACAGGGTCACTATGGCTACACCTTC. As protein: CASSYSQGHYGYTF.

There are a few counts of this clonotype. This chain uses TRBV2 with TRBJ2-4; TRBD1 matches at 8 bases. Germline CDR1 is SNHLY and CDR2 is FYNNEI. V lost 3 bases to trimming and J lost 6 bases; unmatched junction nucleotides: 1. The CDR3 totals 13 residues. The CDR3 spells CASSDGQGNIQYF. CDR3 nucleotides: TGTGCCAGCAGTGATGGACAGGGAAACATTCAGTACTTC.

This clonotype occurred a few times. The chain is built from TRBV20-1 and TRBJ1-2; the D gene is possibly TRBD1 (5 bases). This CDR3 is 15 amino acids long. V lost 5 bases and J lost 2, with 18 bases in between. From germline, CDR1 is DFQATT and CDR2 SNEGSKA (reference sequence). In nucleotides, the CDR3 is TGCAGTGCTCCCCGCCAGGGTGGTTCGAACTATGGCTACACCTTC. It codes for CSAPRQGGSNYGYTF.

The chain is built from TRBV2 and TRBJ2-7; 9 bases are shared with TRBD2. The CDR3 loop spans 14 amino acids. The V gene end was trimmed by 4 bases and the J gene end by 6 bases; junction bases not matched to a gene: 7. The germline V gene encodes CDR1 SNHLY and CDR2 FYNNEI. CDR3 coding DNA: TGTGCCAGCAGTGTGGAAGCGGGGGGCCTCGAGCAGTACTTC. Translated: CASSVEAGGLEQYF.

This clonotype was picked up a small number of times. The gene calls are TRBV6-1 and TRBJ1-5; maybe TRBD1 (6 bases). Germline CDR1 MNHNS, CDR2 SASEGT. CDR3 length: 14 residues. Trimming shortened V by 6 bases and J by 8 bases, and 17 bases separated the two germline ends. The CDR3 protein is CASRIGGGGEPQHF. The CDR3 DNA follows: TGTGCCAGCAGGATCGGGGGGGGCGGGGAGCCCCAGCATTTT.

The rearrangement links TRBV29-1 to TRBJ1-2; D gene unclear. Per germline, CDR1 SQVTM and CDR2 ANQGSEA. The CDR3 consists of 12 residues. V was pared by 4 bases and J by 3 bases, with 9 bases between. CDR3 sequence: CSVGVAHYGYTF. The CDR3 nucleotides are TGCAGCGTTGGGGTGGCTCACTATGGCTACACCTTC.

DNA of the CDR3: TGTGCCAGCAGCTTATCCCCGGCTAGCGGAGGAACAGATACGCAGTATTTT. Protein product: CASSLSPASGGTDTQYF. The V gene is TRBV11-2, the J gene TRBJ2-3; 7 bases line up with TRBD2. In germline, CDR1 is SGHAT, CDR2 FQNNGV. CDR3 size: 17 residues. The V and J ends lost 2 bases and 3 bases, in that order; junction bases with no gene match: 11.

V and J are TRBV7-9 and TRBJ2-1, with TRBD2 matching 7 bases. The CDR3 has 14 residues. CDR1 is SEHNR, CDR2 FQNEAQ, per germline (reference sequence). V shed 6 bases, J shed 8 bases, and the junction held 10 bases outside the gene matches. CDR3 residues: CASRSKERDYEQFF. Here the CDR3 DNA reads TGTGCCAGCAGGTCCAAGGAGCGGGACTATGAGCAGTTCTTC.

The rearrangement uses TRBV10-3 and TRBJ2-5, with D perhaps matching TRBD1 (6 bases). The CDR3 is made up of 12 amino acids. Per germline, CDR1 ENHRY and CDR2 SYGVKD. Trimming took 4 bases from V and 4 from J, leaving 7 bases between them. The CDR3 sequence: CAISVQGETQYF. The CDR3 nucleotides read TGTGCCATCAGTGTACAGGGAGAGACCCAGTACTTC.

The V and J genes are TRBV6-1 and TRBJ1-5, with TRBD1 identical over 10 bases. Germline V gene lookup returns CDR1 MNHNS and CDR2 SASEGT. Losses at the gene ends were 10 bases for V and 4 bases for J; bases not matched to a gene: 10. There are 15 residues in the CDR3. The CDR3 DNA follows: TGTGCCACCCGGGGGGGACAGGGGCATAATCAGCCCCAGCATTTT. Amino acid sequence: CATRGGQGHNQPQHF.

The V gene is TRBV24-1, the J gene TRBJ2-2, with D perhaps matching TRBD1 (5 bases). This CDR3 spans 14 amino acids. Between the trimmed V and J ends, which lost 3 bases and 9 bases, there was a span of 13 bases. Germline V gene data show CDR1 as KGHDR and CDR2 as SFDVKD. The CDR3 loop is CATSDPSGIRELFF. In DNA form, the CDR3 reads TGTGCCACCAGTGATCCTTCAGGGATCCGGGAGCTGTTTTTT.

The chain uses TRBV7-8 and TRBJ1-5, with 9 positions matching TRBD1. J was trimmed by 10 bases and V by 5 bases; bases with no gene match: 6. The CDR3 consists of 13 residues. CDR1 and CDR2 from the germline V gene are SGHVS and FQNEAQ. CDR3 sequence (DNA): TGTGCCAGCAGCGTACCGGGACAGGGCCCCCAGCATTTT. It specifies CASSVPGQGPQHF.

V is TRBV5-1 and J is TRBJ2-7; TRBD2 might be the D (5 bases). CDR1 SGHRS and CDR2 YFSETQ come from the germline V gene. This CDR3 region has 13 residues. V lost 4 bases and J 7 bases, leaving 15 bases between the germline ends. CDR3 sequence (DNA): TGCGCCAGCAGCCTGGACCCCACGGGAGAGCAGTACGTC. This gives the protein CASSLDPTGEQYV.

The rearrangement uses TRBV4-1 and TRBJ2-7; 7 positions agree with TRBD1. CDR3 length equals 14 residues. V lost 4 bases to trimming and J lost 5 bases; unmatched junction nucleotides: 8. The germline V gene has CDR1 MGHRA and CDR2 YSYEKL. CDR3 sequence (DNA): TGCGCCAGCAGCCGGGGTAACAGGGGCCACGAGCAGTACTTC. Translated, it gives CASSRGNRGHEQYF.

The rearrangement joins TRBV11-1 to TRBJ2-3; TRBD1 matches at 8 bases. V lost 4 bases and J lost 1; bases outside the gene matches: 13. This CDR3 has 18 amino acids. From germline, CDR1 is SGHAT and CDR2 FQDESV (reference sequence). The CDR3 DNA is TGTGCCAGCAGCTCCGGACAGGGCTCCCCTATGGGCACAGATACGCAGTATTTT. Its protein is CASSSGQGSPMGTDTQYF.

The V gene is TRBV7-9, the J gene TRBJ1-1, with D uncertain. Trimming took off 5 bases at V and 0 bases at J, with 13 bases between the two ends. Germline V gives CDR1 SEHNR, CDR2 FQNEAQ (reference sequence). CDR3 length: 15 residues. This CDR3 is CASSPGEAMNTEAFF. CDR3 DNA: TGTGCCAGCAGCCCCGGGGAAGCCATGAACACTGAAGCTTTCTTT.

V usage is TRBV2 and J usage is TRBJ2-2; D uncertain. The CDR3 contains 15 residues. Germline CDR1 is SNHLY and CDR2 is FYNNEI. Trimming pared 5 bases from V and 6 bases from J, leaving 16 bases between. The CDR3 sequence: CASSPVPVNPGELFF. CDR3 DNA: TGTGCCAGCAGTCCCGTCCCCGTCAACCCCGGGGAGCTGTTTTTT. Full variable domain (remainder filled in from reference TRBV2 and TRBJ2-2): EPEVTQTPSHQVTQMGQEVILRCVPISNHLYFYWYRQILGQKVEFLVSFYNNEISEKSEIFDDQFSVERPDGSNFTLKIRSTKLEDSAMYFCASSPVPVNPGELFFGEGSRLTVL.

The chain combines TRBV5-1 with TRBJ2-5, with D unclear. Trimming pared 0 bases from V and 4 bases from J, leaving 13 bases between. CDR1 is SGHRS, CDR2 YFSETQ, per germline. This CDR3 spans 15 amino acids. CDR3: CASSLDFSSGETQYF. Here the CDR3 DNA reads TGCGCCAGCAGCTTGGATTTCTCCTCGGGAGAGACCCAGTACTTC.

This clonotype was observed a handful of times. The chain couples TRBV27 to TRBJ2-2, with 8 nucleotides matching TRBD2. The J segment lost 7 bases and the V segment lost 5 bases, leaving 9 bases of the junction unmatched. The CDR3 has 15 amino acids. Germline V gene lookup returns CDR1 MNHEY and CDR2 SMNVEV (reference sequence). The CDR3 sequence: CASSLASGRGGELFF. CDR3 DNA sequence: TGTGCCAGCAGTCTAGCTAGCGGGCGGGGCGGGGAGCTGTTTTTT.